The clone carrying this TCR beta chain was picked up many times. Antigen unknown. Patients were excluded for uncontrolled infection, other autoimmune disease, pregnancy or lactation. Around 10 ml fresh peripheral blood yielded the PBMCs. The data derive from a study of T cells in Graves' hyperthyroidism and ophthalmopathy. The CDR3 regions of TCR beta were amplified from RNA transcripts. HTBI primers were employed in a first-round RT-PCR of the TCR CDR3. From the multiplex PCR reads, TCRdb called clonotypes with MiXCR, one entry per CDR3 protein. The sample lists a few hundred thousand distinct CDR3 sequences, about 20% occurring once. Findings and caveats of the study: Model-based prediction identified ophthalmopathy a median 6.5 months prior to its onset.

The CDR3 is 14 amino acids. The V end lost 3 bases, the J end lost 3 bases, and 11 bases lay between the germline ends. Germline V gene lookup returns CDR1 MDHEN and CDR2 SYDVKM. The sequence was collected from a man between 18 and 35 years old with Graves' hyperthyroidism. Sequenced input: blood. The gene calls are TRBV28 and TRBJ1-1, with a possible D match to TRBD1 (6 bases). The CDR3 DNA reads as TGTGCCAGCAGTTTCCTCGGGGGCCACACTGAAGCTTTCTTT. It codes for CASSFLGGHTEAFF.